This is a list of T cell receptor beta chains from one sample in a study of cytomegalovirus exposure and HLA in healthy donors. TCRdb's copy holds only in-frame clones and misses some; the assay was immunoSEQ multiplex PCR. Counted here are 170,000 or so clones, about four fifths occurring once; the ten biggest clones make up roughly 5%. Sequencing input: PBMCs. The receptors here all came from a girl under 18 in good health and CMV-seropositive. Both conserved end residues are part of each CDR3. A D gene is named only where the DNA matches it firmly. Size tells how often a clone was seen (once, few, many) or the class of an expanded clone, and some rows leave it out.

J gene	D gene	V gene	clone size	CDR3 protein	CDR3 DNA
TRBJ1-4	.	TRBV7-8	.	CASSLTANNEKLFF	TGTGCCAGCAGCTTAACAGCAAACAATGAAAAACTGTTTTTT
TRBJ2-7	TRBD1	TRBV2	.	CASRRSGTGIYEQYF	TGTGCCAGCAGACGATCCGGGACAGGAATTTACGAGCAGTACTTC
TRBJ2-2	TRBD1	TRBV5-4	.	CASSPGQTTGELFF	TGTGCCAGCAGCCCGGGACAGACCACCGGGGAGCTGTTTTTT
TRBJ1-1	.	TRBV6-1	.	CASSWGEMNTEAFF	TGTGCCAGCAGCTGGGGGGAGATGAACACTGAAGCTTTCTTT
TRBJ2-7	.	TRBV5-4	few	CASSYLQSSYEQYF	TGTGCCAGCAGTTATTTACAGAGCTCCTACGAGCAGTACTTC
TRBJ2-7	TRBD2	TRBV7-2	.	CASSTQRGASYEQYF	TGTGCCAGCAGCACACAGCGGGGGGCCTCCTACGAGCAGTACTTC
TRBJ1-5	.	TRBV7-9	.	CASRGGGRNQPQHF	TGTGCCAGCAGGGGTGGGGGCCGCAATCAGCCCCAGCATTTT
TRBJ1-1	.	TRBV19	.	CASSGGTSKTEAFF	TGTGCCAGTAGTGGCGGCACATCGAAGACTGAAGCTTTCTTT
TRBJ1-4	TRBD1	TRBV19	.	CASSTDRGNEKLFF	TGTGCCAGTAGTACGGACAGGGGGAATGAAAAACTGTTTTTT
TRBJ2-3	TRBD2	TRBV2	.	CASSVGGAGTDTQYF	TGTGCCAGCAGTGTCGGGGGGGCCGGGACAGATACGCAGTATTTT
TRBJ2-7	.	TRBV28	.	CASSSGQPTYEQYF	TGTGCCAGCAGTTCTGGACAGCCAACCTACGAGCAGTACTTC
TRBJ2-2	.	TRBV7-2	.	CASSFQTGELFF	TGTGCCAGCAGCTTTCAGACCGGGGAGCTGTTTTTT
TRBJ1-3	.	TRBV2	.	CASSEQAPQSSGNTIYF	TGTGCCAGTTCGGAACAGGCGCCACAGAGCTCTGGAAACACCATATATTTT
TRBJ2-3	TRBD2	TRBV6-6	.	CASSRLAGVTDTQYF	TGTGCCAGCTCCCGACTAGCGGGGGTCACAGATACGCAGTATTTT
TRBJ1-2	.	TRBV12-2	.	CASRTTGGGYGYTF	TGTGCAAGTCGCACGACAGGGGGCGGGTATGGCTACACCTTC
TRBJ1-5	TRBD1	TRBV27	.	CASSQKGTGISLRQPQHF	TGTGCCAGCAGCCAAAAAGGGACAGGTATATCGTTAAGGCAGCCCCAGCATTTT
TRBJ1-2	TRBD1	TRBV30	.	CAWVTWDRGNYGYTF	TGTGCCTGGGTCACCTGGGACAGGGGGAACTATGGCTACACCTTC
TRBJ1-3	TRBD1	TRBV9	.	CASSVSGQGANTIYF	TGTGCCAGCAGCGTTTCGGGACAGGGGGCAAACACCATATATTTT
TRBJ2-5	.	TRBV14	.	CASSQELWGGETQYF	TGTGCCAGCAGCCAAGAGCTCTGGGGCGGAGAGACCCAGTACTTC
TRBJ1-2	.	TRBV2	.	CASSVRNYGYTF	TGTGCCAGCAGTGTTCGGAACTATGGCTACACCTTC
TRBJ1-1	.	TRBV6-1	.	CASRQQENMNTEAFF	TGTGCCAGCAGACAACAGGAAAACATGAACACTGAAGCTTTCTTT
TRBJ2-7	TRBD1	TRBV6-6	.	CASRAGQGSSRHEQYF	TGTGCCAGCAGGGCAGGACAGGGCTCGAGCCGCCACGAGCAGTACTTC
TRBJ2-7	.	TRBV27	.	CASSFVQESYEQYF	TGTGCCAGCAGTTTTGTACAGGAGTCCTACGAGCAGTACTTC
TRBJ1-1	.	TRBV6-5	once	CASSFPPAEAFF	TGTGCCAGCAGTTTTCCCCCGGCTGAAGCTTTCTTT
TRBJ2-7	.	TRBV10-3	.	CAISDLGGEGHEQYF	TGTGCCATCAGTGACCTAGGGGGAGAGGGCCACGAGCAGTACTTC
TRBJ1-3	.	TRBV9	.	CASSVGQGGTIYF	TGTGCCAGCAGCGTAGGGCAGGGAGGCACCATATATTTT
TRBJ2-7	TRBD2	TRBV28	.	CASSLWLAGGYEQYF	TGTGCCAGCAGTTTATGGCTAGCGGGGGGATACGAGCAGTACTTC
TRBJ1-3	.	TRBV6-5	.	CASSETASGNTIYF	TGTGCCAGCAGTGAGACAGCCTCTGGAAACACCATATATTTT
TRBJ2-5	.	TRBV6-5	few	CASSPAGIAETQYF	TGTGCCAGCAGCCCCGCGGGGATTGCAGAGACCCAGTACTTC
TRBJ2-7	TRBD1	TRBV6-6	.	CASRRGQDLSYEQYF	TGTGCCAGCAGACGGGGACAGGACCTTTCCTACGAGCAGTACTTC
TRBJ1-5	.	TRBV6-1	.	CASTGGGGENQPQHF	TGTGCCAGCACCGGGGGCGGGGGGGAGAACCAGCCCCAGCATTTT
TRBJ1-1	.	TRBV11-2	.	CASSLWETGLNTEAFF	TGTGCCAGCAGCTTATGGGAAACAGGATTGAACACTGAAGCTTTCTTT
TRBJ1-4	TRBD1	TRBV30	.	CAWSAGTSGTVNEKLFF	TGTGCCTGGAGTGCCGGAACTTCCGGGACAGTAAATGAAAAACTGTTTTTT
TRBJ1-2	TRBD1	TRBV11-2	.	CASSFGTGSSGYTF	TGTGCCAGCAGCTTCGGGACAGGGTCTTCCGGCTACACCTTC
TRBJ1-1	.	TRBV29-1	.	CSVGGTNEAFF	TGCAGCGTTGGGGGGACAAATGAAGCTTTCTTT
TRBJ2-1	TRBD1	TRBV27	.	CATRGSSYNEQFF	TGTGCCACCAGGGGGAGCTCCTACAATGAGCAGTTCTTC
TRBJ1-1	TRBD1	TRBV7-9	.	CASSWTGAYTEAFF	TGTGCCAGCAGCTGGACAGGGGCGTACACTGAAGCTTTCTTT
TRBJ2-7	TRBD1	TRBV18	once	CASSPGTGSREQYF	TGTGCCAGCTCACCCGGGACAGGGAGTCGCGAGCAGTACTTC
TRBJ1-4	TRBD1	TRBV4-1	.	CASSQIRDRVATNEKLFF	TGCGCCAGCAGCCAAATCAGGGACAGGGTTGCAACTAATGAAAAACTGTTTTTT
TRBJ1-1	.	TRBV7-9	.	CASSSPTGGGTEAFF	TGTGCCAGCAGCTCGCCGACAGGAGGTGGGACTGAAGCTTTCTTT
TRBJ2-7	.	TRBV6-1	.	CASIGGLEQYF	TGTGCCAGCATAGGGGGTCTCGAGCAGTACTTC
TRBJ1-5	.	TRBV28	.	CASTLGPGGYQPQHF	TGTGCCAGCACCCTCGGACCCGGGGGATATCAGCCCCAGCATTTT
TRBJ1-1	.	TRBV6-5	.	CASRTANTEAFF	TGTGCCAGCAGGACAGCCAACACTGAAGCTTTCTTT
TRBJ1-1	TRBD1	TRBV2	.	CASSEYRGNTEAFF	TGTGCCAGCAGCGAATACAGGGGGAACACTGAAGCTTTCTTT
TRBJ2-5	TRBD2	TRBV7-7	.	CASSLGGGREETQYF	TGTGCTAGCAGCTTAGGTGGAGGGAGGGAGGAGACCCAGTACTTC
TRBJ2-7	TRBD1	TRBV9	.	CASSLDRGAKGDEQYF	TGTGCCAGCAGCCTGGACAGGGGGGCGAAGGGGGACGAGCAGTACTTC
TRBJ2-7	TRBD1	TRBV4-1	.	CASSQATTGTGEQYF	TGCGCCAGCAGCCAGGCAACGACAGGGACGGGCGAGCAGTACTTC
TRBJ1-1	.	TRBV7-3	.	CASSLDKGGAAFF	TGTGCCAGCAGCTTGGACAAGGGGGGGGCAGCTTTCTTT
TRBJ1-4	.	TRBV11-2	.	CASSLRTDEKLFF	TGTGCCAGCAGCTTAAGGACAGACGAAAAACTGTTTTTT
TRBJ2-6	.	TRBV4-1	.	CASSQDSQDSGANVLTF	TGCGCCAGCAGCCAAGACTCTCAGGACTCTGGGGCCAACGTCCTGACTTTC
TRBJ1-2	.	TRBV5-1	.	CASSFPGGRNGYTF	TGCGCCAGCAGCTTCCCCGGGGGACGAAATGGCTACACCTTC
TRBJ2-7	TRBD1	TRBV6-4	.	CASSRDRGTYEQYF	TGTGCCAGCAGCCGGGACAGGGGGACCTACGAGCAGTACTTC
TRBJ1-6	TRBD1	TRBV13	once	CASSRTGSPYNSPLHF	TGTGCCAGCAGCCGGACAGGGTCCCCCTATAATTCACCCCTCCACTTT
TRBJ1-6	.	TRBV6-5	.	CAGNLREGSPLHF	TGTGCCGGCAACTTGAGGGAAGGATCACCCCTCCACTTT